These 5 T cell receptor beta chains came from one sample sequenced in a study of T cell responses to AZD1222 COVID-19 vaccine. Measured with immunoSEQ multiplex PCR; TCRdb has only the in-frame clones, and not every one. The sample records 150,000 to 200,000 clones, roughly 85% being singletons. The source was peripheral blood, collected 28 days after the second AZD1222 dose. These receptor sequences come from an adult who received the AZD1222 COVID-19 vaccine.

This chain uses TRBV5-1 with TRBJ1-2; 7 bases line up with TRBD1. CDR1 and CDR2 (germline): SGHRS, YFSETQ. The CDR3 is made up of 14 amino acids. V trimming: 7 bases; J trimming: 7 bases; junction bases outside the gene matches: 13. The CDR3 sequence is CASSESGTVGGYTF. In DNA form, the CDR3 reads TGCGCCAGCTCCGAGTCCGGGACAGTTGGTGGCTACACCTTC.

J is TRBJ1-1 and V is TRBV2; possible D gene TRBD1, 5 bases. Trimming took 8 bases from V and 8 from J, leaving 21 bases between them. Germline loops: CDR1 SNHLY, CDR2 FYNNEI. The CDR3 totals 14 residues. The CDR3 here is CASVRESWGSEAFF. The CDR3 nucleotides read TGTGCCAGCGTCAGGGAGTCCTGGGGGTCCGAAGCTTTCTTT. Complete variable domain (other parts from reference TRBV2 and TRBJ1-1): EPEVTQTPSHQVTQMGQEVILRCVPISNHLYFYWYRQILGQKVEFLVSFYNNEISEKSEIFDDQFSVERPDGSNFTLKIRSTKLEDSAMYFCASVRESWGSEAFFGQGTRLTVV.

The J gene is TRBJ2-5, the V gene TRBV10-1; the D is unclear. This CDR3 has 13 residues. The ends were cut back, 6 bases at V and 5 bases at J, with 13 bases in the middle. Germline-derived CDR1 and CDR2 are WNHNN and SYGVQD (reference sequence). The CDR3 here is CASSYLKEETQYF. The CDR3 DNA follows: TGCGCCAGCAGCTACTTAAAAGAGGAGACCCAGTACTTC.

J is TRBJ1-6 and V is TRBV9; D is uncertain. Germline values: CDR1 SGDLS, CDR2 YYNGEE. The CDR3 covers 15 residues. Trimming removed 0 bases from V and 4 bases from J, with 8 bases in between. The DNA for the CDR3 is TGTGCCAGCAGCGTAGACACGGAATATAATTCACCCCTCCACTTT. It specifies CASSVDTEYNSPLHF.

The chain uses TRBV5-6 and TRBJ1-5; possibly TRBD1 for D (6 bases). The V gene's germline CDR1 is SGHDT and CDR2 YYEEEE. This CDR3 has 12 amino acids. The ends were cut back, 4 bases at V and 5 bases at J, with 7 bases in the middle. The CDR3 DNA reads TGTGCCAGCAGCAGGGGGGATCAGCCCCAGCATTTT. Amino acids: CASSRGDQPQHF.